Listed here are 12 T cell receptor beta chains from one sample, sequenced in a study of cytomegalovirus exposure and HLA in healthy donors. Both 60 Vbeta primers and 13 Jbeta primers went into the PCR. Repertoires were generated with immunoSEQ multiplex PCR, while TCRdb's copy carries only in-frame clones and drops some. The sample lists some 110,000 clones; roughly 79% were seen once. The sequencing sample was made of PBMCs. These receptors originate from a woman aged 18-29 years in good health and CMV-seronegative.

V gene TRBV27 combines with J gene TRBJ2-1, with a tentative D call TRBD1 (5 bases). Germline-derived CDR1 and CDR2 are MNHEY and SMNVEV (reference sequence). Trimming took 5 bases from V and 0 from J, leaving 11 bases between them. The CDR3 is made up of 15 amino acids. The CDR3 DNA sequence: TGTGCCAGCAGTAGGGGCCTCTTCTCCTACAATGAGCAGTTCTTC. Translation gives CASSRGLFSYNEQFF.

The J gene is TRBJ1-1, the V gene TRBV2; D may be TRBD1 (5 bases). The CDR3 sequence is 14 residues long. Germline V lookup: CDR1 SNHLY, CDR2 FYNNEI. The V end was cut by 6 bases, the J end by 6 bases, with 17 bases between. CDR3 bases: TGTGCCAGCAGCTCGGACACAGCATGGCCTGAAGCTTTCTTT. It codes for CASSSDTAWPEAFF.

The chain links TRBV19 to TRBJ1-5; 8 nucleotides line up with TRBD1. The CDR3 consists of 16 residues. Germline V gene data show CDR1 as LNHDA and CDR2 as SQIVND (reference sequence). With V trimmed by 5 bases and J by 2 bases, 8 bases remained unmatched. The CDR3 is CASSGPQGGGNQPQHF. As DNA, the CDR3 is TGTGCCAGTAGTGGACCACAGGGGGGAGGCAATCAGCCCCAGCATTTT. The entire variable domain, with the rest obtained from reference TRBV19 and TRBJ1-5, is as follows: DGGITQSPKYLFRKEGQNVTLSCEQNLNHDAMYWYRQDPGQGLRLIYYSQIVNDFQKGDIAEGYSVSREKKESFPLTVTSAQKNPTAFYLCASSGPQGGGNQPQHFGDGTRLSIL.

In its sample, this clone was seen a few times. This chain links TRBV30 with TRBJ1-1; D possibly corresponds to TRBD1 (5 bases). The length of the CDR3 is 15 residues. Trimming took off 5 bases at V and 1 base at J, with 17 bases between the two ends. Germline V gene sequence: CDR1 GTSNPN, CDR2 SVGIG (reference sequence). The CDR3 DNA follows: TGTGCCTGGGGGCTAGGGGCCGCTGGGAACACTGAAGCTTTCTTT. Its protein product is CAWGLGAAGNTEAFF.

The V call is TRBV2, the J call TRBJ1-2; no clear D gene. V lost 3 bases to trimming and J lost 8 bases, with 13 bases between them. The germline V gene has CDR1 SNHLY and CDR2 FYNNEI. This CDR3 spans 13 amino acids. CDR3 sequence (DNA): TGTGCCAGCAGTGAGGAGGGTTGGGGAGGCTACACCTTC. Its translation: CASSEEGWGGYTF. Filled out from reference TRBV2 and TRBJ1-2, the complete variable domain reads EPEVTQTPSHQVTQMGQEVILRCVPISNHLYFYWYRQILGQKVEFLVSFYNNEISEKSEIFDDQFSVERPDGSNFTLKIRSTKLEDSAMYFCASSEEGWGGYTFGSGTRLTVV.

The V gene is TRBV6-1, the J gene TRBJ1-3; D gene uncertain. Germline CDR1 reads MNHNS; CDR2 reads SASEGT. Deletions cut 6 bases from V and 0 bases from J, with 12 bases between. The CDR3 has 15 residues. The CDR3, as DNA: TGTGCCAGCAGCGTAGAGCCTTACTCTGGAAACACCATATATTTT. Amino acids: CASSVEPYSGNTIYF.

This clone was seen a single time. CDR3 nucleotides: TGTGCCAGCCTACCGGCAGGCCAATATATGAACACTGAAGCTTTCTTT. Protein sequence: CASLPAGQYMNTEAFF. The V and J genes are TRBV7-8 and TRBJ1-1; no clear D. CDR3 length: 16 residues. V lost 8 bases and J lost 0, with 19 bases in between. Germline lookup yields CDR1 SGHVS and CDR2 FQNEAQ.

This chain links TRBV30 with TRBJ2-2; TRBD1 is a possible D gene (5 bases). Trimming removed 0 bases at V and 6 bases at J, with 8 bases between. In germline, CDR1 is GTSNPN, CDR2 SVGIG (reference sequence). CDR3 length: 13 residues. This CDR3 reads CAWSVTRAGELFF. Here the CDR3 DNA reads TGTGCCTGGAGTGTTACCAGGGCCGGGGAGCTGTTTTTT. Full variable domain (missing parts from reference TRBV30 and TRBJ2-2): SQTIHQWPATLVQPVGSPLSLECTVEGTSNPNLYWYRQAAGRGLQLLFYSVGIGQISSEVPQNLSASRPQDRQFILSSKKLLLSDSGFYLCAWSVTRAGELFFGEGSRLTVL.

The V call is TRBV19, the J call TRBJ1-1; D is unclear. The CDR3 is 13 amino acids. Germline CDR1 reads LNHDA; CDR2 reads SQIVND (reference sequence). The V and J ends lost 6 bases and 0 bases respectively, with 8 bases between them. The CDR3 sequence is CASRALMNTEAFF. The CDR3 nucleotides read TGTGCCAGTAGGGCCCTCATGAACACTGAAGCTTTCTTT.

CDR3 coding DNA: TGTGCCAGTATCCGGGGGGACGCAGGGACGGTCAATCAGCCCCAGCATTTT. Translated, it gives CASIRGDAGTVNQPQHF. The chain has TRBV19 and TRBJ1-5; D possibly corresponds to TRBD1 (5 bases). This CDR3 contains 17 residues. V lost 7 bases to trimming and J lost 3 bases, with 22 bases between them. From germline, CDR1 is LNHDA and CDR2 SQIVND (reference sequence).

This clone has just a few counts. The chain joins TRBV6-4 to TRBJ1-2; 8 nucleotides align to TRBD1. Germline CDR1 is MRHNA and CDR2 is SNTAGT. The CDR3 covers 14 residues. V dropped 1 base and J dropped 7; count of bases not matched to a gene: 5. This CDR3 reads CASSDWAGGSGYTF. Here the CDR3 DNA reads TGTGCCAGCAGTGACTGGGCAGGGGGCAGTGGCTACACCTTC.

This chain links TRBV5-1 with TRBJ1-1; 8 bases line up with TRBD1. The CDR3 contains 13 residues. Trimming cost V 6 bases and J 3 bases; bases outside gene matches: 4. Germline values: CDR1 SGHRS, CDR2 YFSETQ. The CDR3 DNA sequence: TGCGCCAGCAAAGAGACAGGGGACACTGAAGCTTTCTTT. Translated, it gives CASKETGDTEAFF.